This passage covers 31 T cell receptor beta chains from one sample sequenced in a study of blood T cell repertoires in COVID-19. Method: immunoSEQ multiplex PCR; TCRdb's copy keeps in-frame clones and lacks some. The sample contains 140,000 to 150,000 clones, 80% to 90% of which appear only once. Material for sequencing was peripheral blood. The receptors originated from a human donor in a cohort sampled during active COVID-19.

For the CDR3, the DNA is TGTGCCAGCAGTCTGCCGGGACAGGGGTTTCAGGGTCCGAACTATGGCTACACCTTC. Amino acids: CASSLPGQGFQGPNYGYTF. The chain joins TRBV28 to TRBJ1-2, with 10 bases fitting TRBD1. J was trimmed by 2 bases and V by 5 bases; bases with no gene match: 17. Germline lookup yields CDR1 MDHEN and CDR2 SYDVKM. The CDR3 spans 19 residues.

This sequence joins TRBV5-1 and TRBJ1-2; D is undetermined. V lost 0 bases and J 8 bases, leaving 17 bases between the germline ends. Per germline, CDR1 SGHRS and CDR2 YFSETQ. The CDR3 extends over 15 amino acids. CDR3 in amino acids: CASSLEAGRVQGYTF. CDR3 coding DNA: TGCGCCAGCAGCTTGGAAGCGGGCCGCGTTCAAGGCTACACCTTC.

The V gene is TRBV27, the J gene TRBJ1-5; no definite D call. This CDR3 is built from 13 residues. Germline CDR1 is MNHEY and CDR2 is SMNVEV (reference sequence). Trimming took 2 bases from V and 10 from J, leaving 12 bases between them. CDR3 in DNA: TGTGCCAGCAGTTTAGGTCCGATCTATCCCCAGCATTTT. Residues: CASSLGPIYPQHF.

This chain uses TRBV7-9 with TRBJ1-5; D gene ambiguous. CDR3 length: 14 amino acids. CDR1 and CDR2 from the germline V gene are SEHNR and FQNEAQ (reference sequence). Trimming left V 5 bases short and J 3 bases short, with 11 bases between. CDR3 sequence reads: CASSKGASNQPQHF. CDR3 coding DNA: TGTGCCAGCAGCAAGGGAGCTTCCAATCAGCCCCAGCATTTT.

In this sample, this clone turned up once. This chain joins TRBV28 and TRBJ1-5, with TRBD1 matching 7 bases. Germline lookup yields CDR1 MDHEN and CDR2 SYDVKM. Trimming at V came to 4 bases and at J to 11 bases, leaving 14 bases not matched to a gene. This CDR3 is 15 amino acids long. The CDR3 nucleotides are TGTGCCAGCAGTTCTCCCGACAGGGTTTGGGGAGCCCAGCATTTT. It translates to CASSSPDRVWGAQHF.

The chain has TRBV25-1 and TRBJ2-2; D uncertain. CDR3 size: 15 residues. Trimming stripped 0 bases from V and 6 bases from J, with 11 bases between. In germline, CDR1 is MGHDK, CDR2 SYGVNS. The CDR3 loop is CASSEYKQFAGELFF. The CDR3 nucleotides read TGTGCCAGCAGTGAATATAAACAGTTTGCCGGGGAGCTGTTTTTT. The complete variable domain, with remaining parts taken from reference TRBV25-1 and TRBJ2-2, reads EADIYQTPRYLVIGTGKKITLECSQTMGHDKMYWYQQDPGMELHLIHYSYGVNSTEKGDLSSESTVSRIRTEHFPLTLESARPSHTSQYLCASSEYKQFAGELFFGEGSRLTVL.

This chain links TRBV5-4 with TRBJ2-3, with 11 bases fitting TRBD2. Germline V gene lookup returns CDR1 SGHNT and CDR2 YYREEE (reference sequence). The CDR3 loop spans 18 amino acids. V was pared by 1 base and J by 0 bases, with 7 bases of the junction left unmatched. CDR3 sequence: CASSLRLAGGPSTDTQYF. The CDR3 DNA follows: TGTGCCAGCAGCTTGCGCCTAGCGGGGGGCCCTAGCACAGATACGCAGTATTTT.

This clone has just one count. The V and J genes are TRBV9 and TRBJ1-1; no clear D gene. V was cut by 3 bases and J by 0 bases, with 12 bases left in between. Germline V gene lookup returns CDR1 SGDLS and CDR2 YYNGEE. This CDR3 has 15 residues. This CDR3 reads CASSAADGLNTEAFF. CDR3 coding DNA: TGTGCCAGCAGCGCCGCGGATGGGTTGAACACTGAAGCTTTCTTT.

This chain uses TRBV11-3 with TRBJ1-6, with D tentatively TRBD1 (6 bases). Trimming cost V 0 bases and J 7 bases, with 10 bases left between them. The CDR3 consists of 15 residues. Per germline, CDR1 SGHNT and CDR2 YENEEA. The CDR3 protein is CASSLEGTFNSPLHF. Written as DNA, the CDR3 is TGTGCCAGCAGCTTAGAAGGGACATTCAATTCACCCCTCCACTTT.

The chain employs TRBV28 and TRBJ2-7; TRBD2 might be the D (5 bases). Trimming left V 3 bases short and J 7 bases short, with 13 bases between. The CDR3 sequence is 13 residues long. Germline CDR1 reads MDHEN; CDR2 reads SYDVKM. The CDR3 loop is CASSFPGPGEQYF. In nucleotides, the CDR3 is TGTGCCAGCAGTTTCCCGGGCCCGGGAGAGCAGTACTTC.

This clone showed up just a few times. The chain carries TRBV10-3 and TRBJ1-2; D gene unclear. Germline CDR1 ENHRY, CDR2 SYGVKD. Between the trimmed V and J ends, which lost 4 bases and 6 bases, there was a span of 15 bases. CDR3 length: 14 residues. In DNA, the CDR3 is TGTGCCATCAGTGCGGCGGGCAGCGTAAATGGCTACACCTTC. This translates into CAISAAGSVNGYTF.

This chain links TRBV3-1 (or the pseudogene TRBV3-2) with TRBJ2-2; the D is unclear. V lost 0 bases, J lost 5 bases, and 10 bases lay in between. The CDR3 has 15 amino acids. The germline V gene has CDR1 LGHDT and CDR2 YNNKEL (reference sequence). This chain's CDR3 is CASSQDLMRTGELFF. CDR3 coding DNA: TGTGCCAGCAGCCAAGATCTGATGAGAACCGGGGAGCTGTTTTTT.

The J gene is TRBJ2-1, the V gene TRBV30; possible D gene TRBD1, 6 bases. The V and J ends lost 4 bases and 9 bases respectively, with 16 bases between them. The CDR3 is made up of 13 amino acids. Germline CDR1 is GTSNPN and CDR2 is SVGIG (reference sequence). CDR3 DNA: TGTGCCTGGAACCAGGGGAAAGTTACTGAGCAGTTCTTC. Protein product: CAWNQGKVTEQFF.

This chain connects TRBV6-6 to TRBJ2-2, with a weak D call TRBD2 (6 bases). This CDR3 is built from 15 residues. Per germline, CDR1 MNHNY and CDR2 SVGAGI (reference sequence). Trimming took off 6 bases at V and 3 bases at J, with 14 bases between the two ends. The CDR3 DNA sequence: TGTGCCAGCAGCTCCGGACTACTTTACACCGGGGAGCTGTTTTTT. Amino acids: CASSSGLLYTGELFF.

This chain links TRBV5-1 with TRBJ1-5; D gene unclear. The CDR3 contains 14 residues. V was shortened by 0 bases and J by 7 bases, with 11 bases between the two germline ends. Germline-derived CDR1 and CDR2 are SGHRS and YFSETQ. Here the CDR3 reads CASSLGGSRQPQHF. The DNA for the CDR3 is TGCGCCAGCAGCTTGGGCGGGTCGCGACAGCCCCAGCATTTT.

This sequence joins TRBV30 and TRBJ1-2, with D maybe TRBD1 (6 bases). Germline values: CDR1 GTSNPN, CDR2 SVGIG (reference sequence). V was clipped by 0 bases and J by 5 bases, with 13 bases between them. This CDR3 spans 14 amino acids. CDR3 protein: CAWSVDRTGYGYTF. CDR3 nucleotide sequence: TGTGCCTGGAGTGTAGACAGGACGGGGTATGGCTACACCTTC.

The chain links TRBV19 to TRBJ2-2; possible D gene TRBD2, 5 bases. Germline loops: CDR1 LNHDA, CDR2 SQIVND (reference sequence). V shed 3 bases and J shed 5 bases, with 19 bases lying between them. This CDR3 comprises 17 residues. Here the CDR3 reads CASSIPEAGIWTGELFF. CDR3 in DNA: TGTGCCAGTAGTATTCCGGAGGCCGGCATCTGGACCGGGGAGCTGTTTTTT.

The rearrangement joins TRBV9 to TRBJ2-7, with D possibly being TRBD1 (6 bases). The CDR3 has 12 residues. Trimming pared 7 bases from V and 6 bases from J, leaving 14 bases between. Germline V gives CDR1 SGDLS, CDR2 YYNGEE. CDR3 sequence reads: CASYPRGREQYF. The CDR3 coding sequence is TGTGCCAGCTACCCCAGGGGACGCGAGCAGTACTTC.

The chain combines TRBV11-2 with TRBJ1-1, with 7 bases aligning to TRBD1. Germline V gene sequence: CDR1 SGHAT, CDR2 FQNNGV. This CDR3 spans 13 amino acids. J lost 4 bases, V lost 5 bases, and 4 bases had no gene match. CDR3 sequence reads: CASSPNRGTEAFF. For the CDR3, the DNA is TGTGCCAGCAGCCCTAACAGGGGCACTGAAGCTTTCTTT. The complete variable domain, with remaining parts taken from reference TRBV11-2 and TRBJ1-1, reads EAGVAQSPRYKIIEKRQSVAFWCNPISGHATLYWYQQILGQGPKLLIQFQNNGVVDDSQLPKDRFSAERLKGVDSTLKIQPAKLEDSAVYLCASSPNRGTEAFFGQGTRLTVV.

To note about this clone: Other nucleotide sequences from this sample produce the same CDR3. The rearrangement joins TRBV29-1 to TRBJ2-5; D unclear. This CDR3 spans 10 amino acids. V lost 3 bases and J lost 4, with 3 bases in between. Germline CDR1 and CDR2: SQVTM and ANQGSEA. The CDR3 coding sequence is TGCAGCGTTGAGCGAGAGACCCAGTACTTC. Translating it yields CSVERETQYF.

The CDR3 nucleotides read TGTGCCAGCAGCCCGGGAGCAGGGAACTATGGCTACACCTTC. Translated: CASSPGAGNYGYTF. V is TRBV4-2 and J is TRBJ1-2, with D possibly being TRBD1 (5 bases). Per the germline V gene, CDR1 is LGHNA and CDR2 is YNFKEQ. This CDR3 is built from 14 residues. The V end lost 4 bases, the J end lost 2 bases, and 11 bases lay between the germline ends.

V is TRBV5-1 and J is TRBJ1-4; perhaps TRBD1 as D (5 bases). Between the trimmed V and J ends, which lost 0 bases and 8 bases, there was a span of 14 bases. In germline, CDR1 is SGHRS, CDR2 YFSETQ. This CDR3 is built from 15 residues. The chain's CDR3 is CASSLEGNAGEKLFF. The CDR3 bases are TGCGCCAGCAGCTTGGAGGGTAACGCAGGGGAAAAACTGTTTTTT.

The CDR3 nucleotides are TGTGCCAGCAGACTACGCCCAAAGGAGACCCAGTACTTC. Translated, it gives CASRLRPKETQYF. V and J are TRBV3-1 (or the pseudogene TRBV3-2) and TRBJ2-5; D is unresolved. Germline values: CDR1 LGHDT, CDR2 YNNKEL (reference sequence). The CDR3 length is 13 residues. Trimming pared 6 bases from V and 5 bases from J, leaving 13 bases between.

This clone was observed a single time. The chain is built from TRBV28 and TRBJ2-1; TRBD2 aligns across 13 bases. The junction had 15 bases not matched to a gene; V was cut back by 4 bases and J by 6 bases. Germline V gene lookup returns CDR1 MDHEN and CDR2 SYDVKM. CDR3 length equals 19 residues. The CDR3 nucleotides read TGTGCCAGCAGTTCCCTCGCCTATGCGACTAGCGGGGGGATCAATGAGCAGTTCTTC. Its translation is CASSSLAYATSGGINEQFF.

A single count supports this clone. The V and J genes are TRBV9 and TRBJ2-3; a possible D gene is TRBD2 (5 bases). Trimming shortened V by 4 bases and J by 0 bases, and 12 bases separated the two germline ends. This CDR3 comprises 15 residues. Germline CDR1 reads SGDLS; CDR2 reads YYNGEE. The CDR3 reads CASSLTGISTDTQYF. The CDR3 nucleotides are TGTGCCAGCAGCCTGACGGGGATAAGCACAGATACGCAGTATTTT.

The J gene is TRBJ2-7, the V gene TRBV5-1; TRBD2 agrees at 8 bases. The CDR3 length is 15 residues. The germline V gene has CDR1 SGHRS and CDR2 YFSETQ. The junction had 5 bases not matched to a gene; V was cut back by 0 bases and J by 3 bases. CDR3 amino acids: CASSLDGGAGYEQYF. CDR3 sequence (DNA): TGCGCCAGCAGCTTGGACGGGGGGGCCGGCTACGAGCAGTACTTC. The whole variable domain, remainder taken from reference TRBV5-1 and TRBJ2-7, is KAGVTQTPRYLIKTRGQQVTLSCSPISGHRSVSWYQQTPGQGLQFLFEYFSETQRNKGNFPGRFSGRQFSNSRSEMNVSTLELGDSALYLCASSLDGGAGYEQYFGPGTRLTVT.

The chain is built from TRBV3-1 (or the pseudogene TRBV3-2) and TRBJ2-1, with TRBD2 identical over 9 bases. The CDR3 extends over 15 amino acids. With V trimmed by 1 base and J by 9 bases, 7 bases remained unmatched. Germline CDR1 reads LGHDT; CDR2 reads YNNKEL (reference sequence). The CDR3 here is CASSQVASGEPEQFF. CDR3 nucleotides: TGTGCCAGCAGCCAAGTGGCTAGCGGGGAGCCTGAGCAGTTCTTC.

This clone appeared a few times. This chain links TRBV20-1 with TRBJ2-7, with D perhaps matching TRBD1 (6 bases). The CDR3 consists of 11 residues. Germline V lookup: CDR1 DFQATT, CDR2 SNEGSKA (reference sequence). Trimming cost V 1 base and J 7 bases, with 8 bases left between them. The DNA of the CDR3 is TGCAGTGCTAGAGCACAGGGAGAGCAGTACTTC. Its protein is CSARAQGEQYF.

The genes are TRBV7-2 and TRBJ2-5; 10 nucleotides align to TRBD2. Germline values: CDR1 SGHTA, CDR2 FQGNSA. The CDR3 has 18 residues. The V segment lost 0 bases and the J segment 5 bases; nucleotides outside the gene matches: 12. CDR3: CASSLARSSGGARETQYF. CDR3 sequence (DNA): TGTGCCAGCAGCTTAGCGCGATCGAGCGGGGGGGCTAGGGAGACCCAGTACTTC.

The chain uses TRBV7-9 and TRBJ1-1, with a weak D call TRBD1 (5 bases). Between the trimmed V and J ends, which lost 1 base and 0 bases, there was a span of 6 bases. CDR1 SEHNR and CDR2 FQNEAQ come from the germline V gene (reference sequence). CDR3 size: 14 residues. The CDR3 loop is CASSLGTMNTEAFF. CDR3 nucleotide sequence: TGTGCCAGCAGCTTAGGGACAATGAACACTGAAGCTTTCTTT.

About this clone: The junction and the germline gene differ at one end; a read error may be behind it. V usage is TRBV7-2 and J usage is TRBJ1-4, with D maybe TRBD1 (6 bases). CDR1 is SGHTA, CDR2 FQGNSA, per germline. The CDR3 sequence is 16 residues long. CDR3 loop: CASSFAGGPTNEELFF. Written as DNA, the CDR3 is TGTGCCAGCAGCTTTGCGGGGGGGCCAACTAATGAAGAACTGTTTTTT.